This TCR beta chain came from a study of OX40 agonist ivuxolimab in advanced cancers. Blood sampling took place at baseline, cycle 4 day 1, and cycle 7 day 1. Trimming stripped 3 bases from V and 0 bases from J, with 1 base between. The CDR3 consists of 11 residues. Germline V gene lookup returns CDR1 SGHDT and CDR2 YYEEEE. As for this clone: The antigen remains undetermined.

Overall study results and limits: People who partly responded at 0.1-3.0 mg/kg had some of the least clonal expansion seen. Antigen specificity of clonally expanded peripheral T cells was not established. Normalized T-cell clonal expansion was also low in a subset of nonresponders.

Sequencing was performed with immunoSEQ multiplex PCR; in TCRdb, only in-frame clones are kept and a portion is missing. The table shows 47,000 or so clones, with 70% to 90% occurring only once. This receptor was obtained from an adult with an advanced solid tumor such as melanoma, head and neck, liver or kidney cancer. The sequenced sample was CD4+ or CD8+ T cells sorted from blood, obtained in a trial of the OX40 agonist ivuxolimab. The V and J genes are TRBV5-6 and TRBJ2-7; D is unclear. The CDR3 bases are TGTGCCAGCAGCTACTCCTACGAGCAGTACTTC. It translates to CASSYSYEQYF.